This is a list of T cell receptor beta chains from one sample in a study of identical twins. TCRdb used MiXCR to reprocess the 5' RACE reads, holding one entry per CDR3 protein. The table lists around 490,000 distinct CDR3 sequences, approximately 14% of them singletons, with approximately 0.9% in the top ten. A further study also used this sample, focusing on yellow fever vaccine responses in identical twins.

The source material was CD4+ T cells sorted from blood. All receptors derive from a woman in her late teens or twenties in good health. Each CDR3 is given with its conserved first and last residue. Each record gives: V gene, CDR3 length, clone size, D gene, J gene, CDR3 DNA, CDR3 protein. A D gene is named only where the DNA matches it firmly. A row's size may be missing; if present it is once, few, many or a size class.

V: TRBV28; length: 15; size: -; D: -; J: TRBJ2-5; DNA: TGTGCCAGCAGTTTGTCCGGTCCAGGGGTTAAGACCCAGTACTTC; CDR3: CASSLSGPGVKTQYF
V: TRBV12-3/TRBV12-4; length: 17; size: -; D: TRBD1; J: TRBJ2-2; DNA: TGTGCCAGCAGTCCTCTCACAGGGACAGGGAACACCGGGGAGCTGTTTTTT; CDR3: CASSPLTGTGNTGELFF
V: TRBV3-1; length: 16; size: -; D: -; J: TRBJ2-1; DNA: TGTGCCAGCAGCTCCAGACCCCGAATGGGGAACAATGAGCAGTTCTTC; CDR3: CASSSRPRMGNNEQFF
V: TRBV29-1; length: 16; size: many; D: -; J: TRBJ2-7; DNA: TGCAGCGTCCGGAGAGACGGTGGAGTCGGCCCCTACGAGCAGTACTTC; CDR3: CSVRRDGGVGPYEQYF
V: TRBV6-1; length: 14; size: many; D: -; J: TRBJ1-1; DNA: TGTGCCAGCAGCCAACAGGTAATCGGAGGTGAAGCTTTCTTT; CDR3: CASSQQVIGGEAFF
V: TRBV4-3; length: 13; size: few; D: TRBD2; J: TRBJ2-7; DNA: TGCGCCAGCAGCCAAGACTTTGCGGGAGAACAGTACTTC; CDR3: CASSQDFAGEQYF
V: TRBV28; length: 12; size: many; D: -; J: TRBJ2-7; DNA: TGTGCCAGCATGGACAGCTCCTACGAGCAGTACTTC; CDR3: CASMDSSYEQYF
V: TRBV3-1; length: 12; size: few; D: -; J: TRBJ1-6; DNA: TGTGCCAGCAGCTTCACTAATTCACCCCTCCACTTT; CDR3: CASSFTNSPLHF
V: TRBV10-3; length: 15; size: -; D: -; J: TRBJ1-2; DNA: TGTGCCATCAGTGGCCGGGTCGAACTTAACTATGGCTACACCTTC; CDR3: CAISGRVELNYGYTF
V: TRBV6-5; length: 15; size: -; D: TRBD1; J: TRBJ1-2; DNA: TGTGCCAGCAGTTACTCTACAGGGGGTTCCTATGGCTACACCTTC; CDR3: CASSYSTGGSYGYTF
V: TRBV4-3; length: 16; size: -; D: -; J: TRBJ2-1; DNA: TGCGCCAGCAGCCAAGGGGCAGGGGGGTCTCTGGATGAGCAGTTCTTC; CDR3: CASSQGAGGSLDEQFF
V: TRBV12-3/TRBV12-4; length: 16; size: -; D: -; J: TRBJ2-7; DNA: TGTGCCAGCAGTTTTCAGGCCGGATTGGGCTACACAGAGGAGTACTTC; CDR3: CASSFQAGLGYTEEYF
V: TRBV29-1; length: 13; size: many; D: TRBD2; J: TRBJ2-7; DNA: TGCAGCGTCCGACTAGCGGGACCCTACGAGCAGTACTTC; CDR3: CSVRLAGPYEQYF
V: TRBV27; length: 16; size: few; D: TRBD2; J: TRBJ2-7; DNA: TGTGCCAGCGACAGAGGGACTAGCGGGGGAGTAAGGGAGCAGTACTTC; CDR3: CASDRGTSGGVREQYF
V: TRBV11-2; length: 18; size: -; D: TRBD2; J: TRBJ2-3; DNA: TGTGCCAGCAGCTTAGATTGGACTAGCGGGACCCGCACAGATACGCAGTATTTT; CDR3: CASSLDWTSGTRTDTQYF
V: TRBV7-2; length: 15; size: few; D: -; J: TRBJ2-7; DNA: TGTGCCAGCCACGAGGCCCCCCAATCCTCCTACGAGCAGTACTTC; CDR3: CASHEAPQSSYEQYF
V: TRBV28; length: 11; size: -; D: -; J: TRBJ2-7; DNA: TGTGCCAACACAGAGGACTACGAGCAGTACTTC; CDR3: CANTEDYEQYF
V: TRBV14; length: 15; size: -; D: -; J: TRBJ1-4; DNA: TGTGCCAGCAGCCCCTTGGGGACACCGAATGAAAAACTGTTTTTT; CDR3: CASSPLGTPNEKLFF
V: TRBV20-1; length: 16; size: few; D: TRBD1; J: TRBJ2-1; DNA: TGCAGTGCTAGGCCGGGGACAGGGTTCTACTACAATGAGCAGTTCTTC; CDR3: CSARPGTGFYYNEQFF
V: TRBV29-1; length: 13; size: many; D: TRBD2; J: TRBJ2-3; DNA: TGCAGCGTTGAAGTGGGGGGGGCAGATACGCAGTATTTT; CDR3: CSVEVGGADTQYF
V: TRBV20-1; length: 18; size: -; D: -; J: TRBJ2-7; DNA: TGCAGTGCTAGAGATCCCCGGAAGTGGTTGGGGATTGCTTCCGAGCAGTACTTC; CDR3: CSARDPRKWLGIASEQYF
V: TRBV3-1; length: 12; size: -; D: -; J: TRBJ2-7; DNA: TGTGCCAGCAGCCAAGATTGGTCCGAGCAGTACTTC; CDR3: CASSQDWSEQYF
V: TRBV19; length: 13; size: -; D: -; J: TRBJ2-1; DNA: TGTGCCAGTATCGAGGCTCCGTGGGGTGAGCAGTTCTTC; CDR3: CASIEAPWGEQFF
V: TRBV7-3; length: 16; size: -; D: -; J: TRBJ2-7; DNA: TGTGCCAGCAGCTTACACGGACACCAAGGACCCTACGAGCAGTACTTC; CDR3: CASSLHGHQGPYEQYF
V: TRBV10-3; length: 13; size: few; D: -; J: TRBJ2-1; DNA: TGTGCCATCAGGGCGCCACCCTACAATGAGCAGTTCTTC; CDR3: CAIRAPPYNEQFF
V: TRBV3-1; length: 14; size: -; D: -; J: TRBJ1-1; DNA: TGTGCCAGCAGCACCTCGCACGGAAACACTGAAGCTTTCTTT; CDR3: CASSTSHGNTEAFF
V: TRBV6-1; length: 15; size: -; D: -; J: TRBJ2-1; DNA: TGTGCCAGCAGTGAAGATGGGGGACGATACAATGAGCAGTTCTTC; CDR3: CASSEDGGRYNEQFF
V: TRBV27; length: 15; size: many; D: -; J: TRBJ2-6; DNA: TGTGCCAGCAGTAAAACAGGGTCTGGGGCCAACGTCCTGACTTTC; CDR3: CASSKTGSGANVLTF
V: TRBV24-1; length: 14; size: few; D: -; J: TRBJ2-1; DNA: TGTGCCACCAGTGACCCTGGACAGTACAATGAGCAGTTCTTC; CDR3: CATSDPGQYNEQFF
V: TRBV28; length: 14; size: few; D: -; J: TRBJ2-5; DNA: TGTGCCAGCAGTTCGGTTGGGCCGCAAGAGACCCAGTACTTC; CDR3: CASSSVGPQETQYF
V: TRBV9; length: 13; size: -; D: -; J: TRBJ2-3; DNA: TGTGCCAGCAGCTCGACCGGGACTCGGACGCAGTATTTT; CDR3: CASSSTGTRTQYF
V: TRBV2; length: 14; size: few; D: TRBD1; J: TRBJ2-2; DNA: TGTGCCAGCTCGGGACAGCCTAACACCGGGGAGCTGTTTTTT; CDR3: CASSGQPNTGELFF
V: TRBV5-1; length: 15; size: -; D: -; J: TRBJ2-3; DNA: TGCGCCAGCAGCCTAAGGGGGGATGAGTTTTGGACGCAGTATTTT; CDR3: CASSLRGDEFWTQYF
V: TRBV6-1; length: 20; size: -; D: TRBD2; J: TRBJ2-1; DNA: TGTGCCAGCAGTGGGGGTTTCGGGGCAGTGGCGGGAGCATCCTACAATGAGCAGTTCTTC; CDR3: CASSGGFGAVAGASYNEQFF
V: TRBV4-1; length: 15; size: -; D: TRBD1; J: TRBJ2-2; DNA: TGCGCCAGCCAACGGGACAGGGTGAACACCGGGGAGCTGTTTTTT; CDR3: CASQRDRVNTGELFF
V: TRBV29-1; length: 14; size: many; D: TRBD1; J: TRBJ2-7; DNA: TGCAGCGCATCCTCCGGGACAGACACCTACGAGCAGTACTTC; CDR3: CSASSGTDTYEQYF
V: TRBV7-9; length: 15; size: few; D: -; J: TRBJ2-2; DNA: TGTGCCAGCAGATCCAAACGGATCGGGGCCGGGGAGCTGTTTTTT; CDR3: CASRSKRIGAGELFF
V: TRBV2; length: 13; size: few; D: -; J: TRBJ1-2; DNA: TGTGCCAGCAGCGAAAGGGGGAACTATGGCTACACCTTC; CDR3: CASSERGNYGYTF
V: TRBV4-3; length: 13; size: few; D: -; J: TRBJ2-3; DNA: TGCGCCAGCAGCGAAGGGTACGGGAATACGCAGTATTTT; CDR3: CASSEGYGNTQYF
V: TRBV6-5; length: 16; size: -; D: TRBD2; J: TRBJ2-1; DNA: TGTGCCAGCAGTTCTGGGCTAGCGGGAGGGGGGGGTGAGCAGTTCTTC; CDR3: CASSSGLAGGGGEQFF
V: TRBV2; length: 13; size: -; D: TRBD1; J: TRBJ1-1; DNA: TGTGCCAGCAAGGAATCAGGGGGCACTGAAGCTTTCTTT; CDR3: CASKESGGTEAFF
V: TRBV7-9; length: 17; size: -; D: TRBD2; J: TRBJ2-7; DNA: TGTGCCAGCAGCTTAACCACCTCTGCCGGAGCGGGGAGCGAGCAGTACTTC; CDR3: CASSLTTSAGAGSEQYF
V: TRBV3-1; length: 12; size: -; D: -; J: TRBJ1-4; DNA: TGTGCCAGCAGCCAAGATCGGAAAAGACTGTTTTTT; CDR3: CASSQDRKRLFF